The clone carrying this TCR beta chain was seen at least ten times. Germline DNA was also extracted, and blood RNA derived from unsorted whole blood. These data belong to a study of tumor-infiltrating lymphocytes in primary liver carcinoma. The CDR3 is made up of 17 amino acids. Germline loops: CDR1 LGHNA, CDR2 YSLEER. V lost 0 bases to trimming and J lost 2 bases, with 15 bases between them. The input was approximately 0.45 ug total RNA; TCR beta cDNA was made from it with a constant-region primer. ARM-PCR was slightly modified, and three nested multiplex PCR rounds with it gave rise to the TCR beta libraries. Amplification in the first two PCR rounds was performed using TRBV1-TRBV30 forward primers and a C-beta reverse primer for approximately 10 cycles each. TCRdb recomputed calls from the multiplex PCR reads with MiXCR, one row per CDR3 protein. The sample includes 300,000 to 350,000 distinct CDR3 sequences, approximately 65% of them seen just once.

The TCR was taken from a man between 35 and 55 years old with primary liver carcinoma and hepatitis B virus infection. The chain couples TRBV4-3 to TRBJ2-3; D is perhaps TRBD1 or TRBD2 (5 bases each). Sample: peripheral blood. CDR3 residues: CASSQDFGASFTDTQYF. The CDR3 coding sequence is TGCGCCAGCAGCCAAGATTTCGGGGCTAGTTTCACAGATACGCAGTATTTT.